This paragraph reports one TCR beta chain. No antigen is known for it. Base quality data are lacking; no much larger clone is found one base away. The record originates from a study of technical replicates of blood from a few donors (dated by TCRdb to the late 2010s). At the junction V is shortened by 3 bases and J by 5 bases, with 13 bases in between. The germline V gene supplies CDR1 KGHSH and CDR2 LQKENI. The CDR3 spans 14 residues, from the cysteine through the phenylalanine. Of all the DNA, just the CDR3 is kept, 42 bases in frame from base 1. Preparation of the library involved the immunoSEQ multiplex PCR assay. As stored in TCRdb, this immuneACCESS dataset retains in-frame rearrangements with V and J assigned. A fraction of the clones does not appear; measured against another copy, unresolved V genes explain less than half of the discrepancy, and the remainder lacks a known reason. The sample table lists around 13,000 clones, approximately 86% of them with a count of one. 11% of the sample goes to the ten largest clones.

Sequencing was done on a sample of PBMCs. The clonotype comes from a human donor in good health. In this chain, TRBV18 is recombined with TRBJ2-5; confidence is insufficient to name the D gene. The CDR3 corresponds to CASSPHSNVETQYF. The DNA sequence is TGTGCCAGCTCACCCCACAGTAACGTCGAGACCCAGTACTTC.